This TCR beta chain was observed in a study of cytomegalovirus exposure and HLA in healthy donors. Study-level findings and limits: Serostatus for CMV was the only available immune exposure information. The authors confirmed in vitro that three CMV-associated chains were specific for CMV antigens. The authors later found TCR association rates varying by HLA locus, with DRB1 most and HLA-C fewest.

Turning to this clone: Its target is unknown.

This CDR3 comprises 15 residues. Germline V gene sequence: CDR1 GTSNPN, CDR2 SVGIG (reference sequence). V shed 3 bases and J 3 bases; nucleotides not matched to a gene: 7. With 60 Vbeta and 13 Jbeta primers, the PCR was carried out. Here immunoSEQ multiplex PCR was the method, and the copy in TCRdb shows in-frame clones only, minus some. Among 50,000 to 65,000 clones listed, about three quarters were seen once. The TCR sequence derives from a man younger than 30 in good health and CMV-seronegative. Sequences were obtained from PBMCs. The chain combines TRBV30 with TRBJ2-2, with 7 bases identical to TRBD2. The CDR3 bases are TGTGCCTGGAGCAGTGGGAGGGCCTACACCGGGGAGCTGTTTTTT. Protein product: CAWSSGRAYTGELFF.